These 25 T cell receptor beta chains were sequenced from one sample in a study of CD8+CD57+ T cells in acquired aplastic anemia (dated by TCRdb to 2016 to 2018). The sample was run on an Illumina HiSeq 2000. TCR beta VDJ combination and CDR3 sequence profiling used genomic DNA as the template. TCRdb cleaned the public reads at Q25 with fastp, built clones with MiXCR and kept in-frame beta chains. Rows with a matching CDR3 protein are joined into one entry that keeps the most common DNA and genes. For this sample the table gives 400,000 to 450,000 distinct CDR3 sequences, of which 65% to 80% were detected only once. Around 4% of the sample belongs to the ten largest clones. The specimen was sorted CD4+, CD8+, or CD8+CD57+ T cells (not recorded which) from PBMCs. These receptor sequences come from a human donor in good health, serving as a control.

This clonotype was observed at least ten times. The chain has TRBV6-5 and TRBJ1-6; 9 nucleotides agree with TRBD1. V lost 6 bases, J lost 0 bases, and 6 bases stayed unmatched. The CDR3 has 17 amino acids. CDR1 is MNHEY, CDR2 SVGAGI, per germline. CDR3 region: CASSGQGSSSYNSPLHF. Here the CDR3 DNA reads TGTGCCAGCAGCGGACAGGGGAGTAGCTCCTATAATTCACCCCTCCACTTT.

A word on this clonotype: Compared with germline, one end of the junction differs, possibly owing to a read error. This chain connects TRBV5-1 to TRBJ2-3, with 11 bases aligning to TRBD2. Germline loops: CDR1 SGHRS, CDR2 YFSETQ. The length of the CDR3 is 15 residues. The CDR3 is CASNLPTSGADTQYF. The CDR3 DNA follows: TGTGCCAGCAATCTGCCGACTAGCGGGGCAGATACGCAGTATTTT.

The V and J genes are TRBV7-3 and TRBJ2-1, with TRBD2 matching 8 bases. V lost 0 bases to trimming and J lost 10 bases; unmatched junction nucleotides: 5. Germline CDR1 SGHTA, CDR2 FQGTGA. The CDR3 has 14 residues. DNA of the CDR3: TGTGCCAGCAGCTTAACTGGACTAGCAGGAGAGCAGTTCTTC. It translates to CASSLTGLAGEQFF.

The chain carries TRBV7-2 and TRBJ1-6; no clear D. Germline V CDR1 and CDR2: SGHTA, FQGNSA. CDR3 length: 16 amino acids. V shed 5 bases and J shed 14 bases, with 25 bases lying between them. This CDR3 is CASSTLLVYEQYSLHF. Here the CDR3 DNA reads TGTGCCAGCAGCACCTTGCTAGTCTACGAGCAGTACTCCCTCCACTTT.

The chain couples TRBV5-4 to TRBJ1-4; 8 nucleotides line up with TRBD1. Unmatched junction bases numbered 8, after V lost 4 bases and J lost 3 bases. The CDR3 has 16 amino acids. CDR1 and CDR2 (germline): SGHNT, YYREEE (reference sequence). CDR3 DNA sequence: TGTGCCAGCAGCCTGGCGGGCAGGGGGCCTAATGAAAAACTGTTTTTT. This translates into CASSLAGRGPNEKLFF.

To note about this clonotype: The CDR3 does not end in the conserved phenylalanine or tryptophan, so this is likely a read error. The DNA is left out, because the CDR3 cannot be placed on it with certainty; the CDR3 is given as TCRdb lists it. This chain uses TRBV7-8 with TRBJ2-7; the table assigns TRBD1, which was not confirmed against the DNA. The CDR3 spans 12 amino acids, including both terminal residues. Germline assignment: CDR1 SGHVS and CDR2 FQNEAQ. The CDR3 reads CASSLVPGKTDA.

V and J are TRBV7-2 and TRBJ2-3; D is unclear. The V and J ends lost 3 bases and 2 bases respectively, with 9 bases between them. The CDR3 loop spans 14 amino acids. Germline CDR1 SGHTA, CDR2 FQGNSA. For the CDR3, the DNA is TGTGCCAGCAGCTTCTCATCATCCACAGATACGCAGTATTTT. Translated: CASSFSSSTDTQYF.

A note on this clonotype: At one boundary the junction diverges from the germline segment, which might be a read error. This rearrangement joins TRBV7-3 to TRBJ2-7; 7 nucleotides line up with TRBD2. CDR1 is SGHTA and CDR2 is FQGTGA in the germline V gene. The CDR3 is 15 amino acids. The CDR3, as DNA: TGCGCCAGCAGCTTGGCTGCGGGGGATACCTACGAGCAGTACTTC. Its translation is CASSLAAGDTYEQYF.

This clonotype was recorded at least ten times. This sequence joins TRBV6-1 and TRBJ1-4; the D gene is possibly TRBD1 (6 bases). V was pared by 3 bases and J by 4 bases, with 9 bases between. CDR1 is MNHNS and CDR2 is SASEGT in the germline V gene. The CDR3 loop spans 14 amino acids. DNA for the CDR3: TGTGCCAGCAGTGAGGGGACAAATAATGAAAAACTGTTTTTT. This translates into CASSEGTNNEKLFF.

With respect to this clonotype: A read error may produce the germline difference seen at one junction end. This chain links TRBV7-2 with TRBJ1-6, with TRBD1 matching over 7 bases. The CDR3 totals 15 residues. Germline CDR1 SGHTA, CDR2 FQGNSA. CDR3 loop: CASSLRGQGNSAYHF. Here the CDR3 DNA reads TGCGCCAGCAGCTTGAGGGGGCAAGGTAATTCTGCCTACCACTTT.

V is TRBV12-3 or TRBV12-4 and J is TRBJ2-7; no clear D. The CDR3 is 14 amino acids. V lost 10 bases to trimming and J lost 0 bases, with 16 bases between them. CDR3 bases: TGTGCCACCACTGACTCCCCTAGCTCCTACGAGCAGTACTTC. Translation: CATTDSPSSYEQYF.

This CDR3 reads CATILAGGVGEQFF. The CDR3 bases are TGTGCCACCATCCTGGCAGGGGGCGTAGGGGAGCAGTTCTTC. The chain couples TRBV7-9 to TRBJ2-1; TRBD1 agrees at 8 bases. The CDR3 extends over 14 amino acids. Germline CDR1 is SEHNR and CDR2 is FQNEAQ (reference sequence). After removal of 10 bases from V and 10 bases from J, the junction contained 15 bases not matched to a gene.

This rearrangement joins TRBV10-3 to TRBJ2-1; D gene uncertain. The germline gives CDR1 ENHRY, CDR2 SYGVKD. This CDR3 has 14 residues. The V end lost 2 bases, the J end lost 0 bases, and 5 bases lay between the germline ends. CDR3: CAISEELSYNEQFF. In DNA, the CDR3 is TGTGCCATCAGTGAGGAACTCTCCTACAATGAGCAGTTCTTC.

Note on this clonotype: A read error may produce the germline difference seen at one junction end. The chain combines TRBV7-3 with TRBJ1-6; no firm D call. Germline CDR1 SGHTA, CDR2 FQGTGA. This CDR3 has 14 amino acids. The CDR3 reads CASTWGPNTSPHHF. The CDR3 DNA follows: TGTGCCAGCACGTGGGGTCCGAATACTTCCCCCCACCACTTT.

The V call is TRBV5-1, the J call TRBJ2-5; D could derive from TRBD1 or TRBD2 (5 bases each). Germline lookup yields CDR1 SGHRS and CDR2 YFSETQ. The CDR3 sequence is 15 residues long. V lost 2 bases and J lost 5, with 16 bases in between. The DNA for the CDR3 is TGCGCCAGCAGCTTTGGGGCCGGGGACGGGGAGACCCAGTACTTC. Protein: CASSFGAGDGETQYF.

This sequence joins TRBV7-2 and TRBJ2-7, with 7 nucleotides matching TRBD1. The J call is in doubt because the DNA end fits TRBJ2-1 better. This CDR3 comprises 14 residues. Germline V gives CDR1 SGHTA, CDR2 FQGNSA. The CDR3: CASRGQSGHYEQFF. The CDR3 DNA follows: TGTGCCAGCAGGGGACAGTCGGGCCACTACGAGCAGTTCTTC.

The CDR3 nucleotides read TGTGCCAGCAGTGCCCTGGGGGGGCTGTACACTGAAGCTTTCTTT. Translation: CASSALGGLYTEAFF. The chain links TRBV12-3 or TRBV12-4 to TRBJ1-1, with D possibly TRBD1 on 6 matching bases. CDR3 size: 15 residues. The germline V and J ends were trimmed by 5 bases and 3 bases, with 16 bases remaining between them.

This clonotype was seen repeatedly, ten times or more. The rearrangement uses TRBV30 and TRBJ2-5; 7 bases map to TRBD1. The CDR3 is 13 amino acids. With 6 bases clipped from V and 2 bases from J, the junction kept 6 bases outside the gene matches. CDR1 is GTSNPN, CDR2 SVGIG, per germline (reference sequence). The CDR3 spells CACDMGQQETQYF. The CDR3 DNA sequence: TGTGCCTGTGACATGGGACAGCAAGAGACCCAGTACTTC.

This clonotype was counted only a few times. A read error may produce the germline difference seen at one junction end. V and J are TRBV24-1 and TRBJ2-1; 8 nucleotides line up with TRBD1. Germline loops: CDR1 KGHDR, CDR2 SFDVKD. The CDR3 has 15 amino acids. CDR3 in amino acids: CASSVSGGAYNEQFF. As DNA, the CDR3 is TGTGCCAGCAGTGTCTCAGGGGGCGCCTACAATGAGCAGTTCTTC.

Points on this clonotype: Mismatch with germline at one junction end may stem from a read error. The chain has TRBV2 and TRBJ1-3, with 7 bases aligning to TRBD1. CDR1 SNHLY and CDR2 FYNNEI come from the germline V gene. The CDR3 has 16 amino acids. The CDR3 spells CASSLRDSDSGTTIYF. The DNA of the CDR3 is TGTGCCAGCAGCCTACGGGACAGCGACTCTGGAACCACCATATACTTT.

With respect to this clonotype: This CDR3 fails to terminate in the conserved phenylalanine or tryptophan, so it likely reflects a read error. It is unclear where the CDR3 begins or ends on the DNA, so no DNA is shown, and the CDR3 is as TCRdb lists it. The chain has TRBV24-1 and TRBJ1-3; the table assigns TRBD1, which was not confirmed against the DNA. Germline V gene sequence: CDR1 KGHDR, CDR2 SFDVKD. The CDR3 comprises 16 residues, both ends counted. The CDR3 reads CATSQETGAGGNTICS.

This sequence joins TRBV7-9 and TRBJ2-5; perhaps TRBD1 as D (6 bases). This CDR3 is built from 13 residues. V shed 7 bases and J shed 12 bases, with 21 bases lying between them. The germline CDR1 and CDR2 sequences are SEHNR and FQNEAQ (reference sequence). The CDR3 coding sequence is TGTGCCAGCACCGACGCGGCCCAGGGGTCCAAGTACTTC. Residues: CASTDAAQGSKYF. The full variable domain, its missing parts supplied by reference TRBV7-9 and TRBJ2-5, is DTGVSQNPRHKITKRGQNVTFRCDPISEHNRLYWYRQTLGQGPEFLTYFQNEAQLEKSRLLSDRFSAERPKGSFSTLEIQRTEQGDSAMYLCASTDAAQGSKYFGPGTRLLVL.

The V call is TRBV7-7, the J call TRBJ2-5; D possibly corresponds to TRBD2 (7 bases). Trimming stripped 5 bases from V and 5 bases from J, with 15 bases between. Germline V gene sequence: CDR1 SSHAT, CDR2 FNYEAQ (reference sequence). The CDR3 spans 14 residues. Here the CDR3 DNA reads TGTGCCAGCAGCGAAGGGGGGGGCCGGGAGACCCAGTACTTC. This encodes CASSEGGGRETQYF.

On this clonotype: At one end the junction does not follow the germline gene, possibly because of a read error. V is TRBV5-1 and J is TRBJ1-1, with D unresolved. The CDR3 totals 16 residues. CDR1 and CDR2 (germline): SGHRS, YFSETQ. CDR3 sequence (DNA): TGTGCCAGCAGCTCACGGGCAGCGGCAATTACGACTGAAGCTTTCTTT. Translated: CASSSRAAAITTEAFF.

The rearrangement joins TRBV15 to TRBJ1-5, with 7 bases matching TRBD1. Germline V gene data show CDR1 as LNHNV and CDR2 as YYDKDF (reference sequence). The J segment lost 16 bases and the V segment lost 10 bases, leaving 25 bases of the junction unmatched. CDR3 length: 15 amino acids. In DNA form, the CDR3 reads TGTGCCAGCAGGCGAAGGACAGGAAGAAAACAGCCCCCCCATTTT. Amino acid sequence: CASRRRTGRKQPPHF. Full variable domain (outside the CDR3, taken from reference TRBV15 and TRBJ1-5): DAMVIQNPRYQVTQFGKPVTLSCSQTLNHNVMYWYQQKSSQAPKLLFHYYDKDFNNEADTPDNFQSRRPNTSFCFLDIRSPGLGDTAMYLCASRRRTGRKQPPHFGDGTRLSIL.